Presented here are 4 T cell receptor beta chains from one specimen sequenced in a study of blood T cells in healthy people across ages. A sample-barcoded 5' primer and a J-beta primer mix were used in a second PCR of about 7 to 12 cycles. TCRdb redid the calling of the 5' RACE reads with MiXCR, one entry per CDR3 protein. The data hold 1.4 million to 1.5 million distinct CDR3 sequences, with around 39% observed a single time. Material: blood. Receptors originate from a woman younger than 30 in good health.

In its sample, this clonotype was seen a few times. This rearrangement joins TRBV29-1 to TRBJ1-4, with TRBD1 identical over 9 bases. CDR3 length: 11 amino acids. Trimming cost V 7 bases and J 8 bases; bases outside gene matches: 2. CDR1 is SQVTM, CDR2 ANQGSEA, per germline. CDR3 loop: CSGGTGEKLFF. The CDR3 region has the DNA TGCAGCGGGGGGACAGGGGAAAAACTGTTTTTT. Based on the CDR3 plus reference TRBV29-1 and TRBJ1-4, the full variable domain is SAVISQKPSRDICQRGTSLTIQCQVDSQVTMMFWYRQQPGQSLTLIATANQGSEATYESGFVIDKFPISRPNLTFSTLTVSNMSPEDSSIYLCSGGTGEKLFFGSGTQLSVL.

The gene calls are TRBV29-1 and TRBJ2-1, with D perhaps TRBD2 (7 bases). Germline V gene sequence: CDR1 SQVTM, CDR2 ANQGSEA. V lost 1 base to trimming and J lost 7 bases, with 17 bases between them. This CDR3 contains 15 residues. The CDR3 spells CSVEGGGSRWNEQFF. In DNA form, the CDR3 reads TGCAGCGTTGAAGGGGGGGGCAGTCGGTGGAATGAGCAGTTCTTC.

The CDR3 protein is CASHRGRQGPNEQFF. The CDR3 region has the DNA TGTGCCAGCCACCGGGGGAGACAGGGGCCCAATGAGCAGTTCTTC. The rearrangement joins TRBV6-2 or TRBV6-3 to TRBJ2-1; TRBD1 agrees at 8 bases. CDR3 length: 15 residues. Germline trimming cut 8 bases from V and 6 bases from J; bases unmatched to any gene: 12. Germline loops: CDR1 MNHEY, CDR2 SVGEGT.

The chain carries TRBV27 and TRBJ2-1, with TRBD1 matching over 11 bases. V was clipped by 1 base and J by 4 bases; unmatched bases: 3. The V gene's germline CDR1 is MNHEY and CDR2 SMNVEV (reference sequence). The CDR3 runs to 16 residues. CDR3 sequence (DNA): TGTGCCAGCAGTTTATTGGGGACAGGGGGATACAATGAGCAGTTCTTC. Translation: CASSLLGTGGYNEQFF.